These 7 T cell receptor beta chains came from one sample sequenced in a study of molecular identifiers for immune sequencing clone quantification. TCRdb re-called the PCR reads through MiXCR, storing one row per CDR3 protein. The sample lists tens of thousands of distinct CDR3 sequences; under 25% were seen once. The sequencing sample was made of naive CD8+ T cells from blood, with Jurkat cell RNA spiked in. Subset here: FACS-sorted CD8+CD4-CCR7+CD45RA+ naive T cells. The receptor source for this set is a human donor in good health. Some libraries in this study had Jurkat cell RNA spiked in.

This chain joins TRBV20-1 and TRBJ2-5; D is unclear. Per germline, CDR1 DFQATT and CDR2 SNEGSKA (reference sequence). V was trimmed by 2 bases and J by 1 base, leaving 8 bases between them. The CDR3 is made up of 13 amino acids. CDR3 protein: CSARFRLQETQYF. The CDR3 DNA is TGCAGTGCTAGATTCAGACTCCAAGAGACCCAGTACTTC.

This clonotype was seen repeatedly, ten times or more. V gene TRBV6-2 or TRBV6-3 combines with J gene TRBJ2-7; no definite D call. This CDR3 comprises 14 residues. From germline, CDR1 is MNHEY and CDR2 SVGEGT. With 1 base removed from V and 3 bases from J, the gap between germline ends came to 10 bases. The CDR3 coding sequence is TGTGCCAGCAGTTACTTCGGGTCGGGCTACGAGCAGTACTTC. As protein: CASSYFGSGYEQYF.

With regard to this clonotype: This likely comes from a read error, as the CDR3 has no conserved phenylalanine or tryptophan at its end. The CDR3 loop is CASRANWGEETQYL. Here the CDR3 DNA reads TGTGCCAGCAGGGCAAACTGGGGGGAGGAGACCCAGTACCTC. The rearrangement uses TRBV6-5 and TRBJ2-5, with a possible D match to TRBD2 (6 bases). Trimming pared 6 bases from V and 5 bases from J, leaving 16 bases between. The CDR3 has 14 residues. Germline V gene sequence: CDR1 MNHEY, CDR2 SVGAGI.

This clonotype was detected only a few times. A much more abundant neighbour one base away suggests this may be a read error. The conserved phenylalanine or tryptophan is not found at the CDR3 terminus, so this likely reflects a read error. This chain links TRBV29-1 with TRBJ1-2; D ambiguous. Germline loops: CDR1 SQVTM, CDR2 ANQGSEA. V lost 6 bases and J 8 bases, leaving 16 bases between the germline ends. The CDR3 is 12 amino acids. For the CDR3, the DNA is TGCAGCGTCCCCGGCGGTGGGTACGGCTACACCCTC. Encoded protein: CSVPGGGYGYTL.

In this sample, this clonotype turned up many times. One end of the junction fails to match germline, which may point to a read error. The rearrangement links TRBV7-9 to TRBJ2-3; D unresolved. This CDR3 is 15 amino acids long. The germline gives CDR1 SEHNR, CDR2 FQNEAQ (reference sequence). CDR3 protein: CASSLGPHSTDTQYF. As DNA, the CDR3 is TGTGCCAGCAGTTTAGGGCCACATAGCACAGATACGCAGTATTTT.

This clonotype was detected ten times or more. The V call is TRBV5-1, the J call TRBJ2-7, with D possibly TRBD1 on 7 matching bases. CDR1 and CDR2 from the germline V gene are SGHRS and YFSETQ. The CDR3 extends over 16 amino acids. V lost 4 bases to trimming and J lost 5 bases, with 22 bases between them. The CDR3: CASSPRDSLFIHEQYF. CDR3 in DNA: TGCGCCAGCAGCCCGCGGGACAGCCTCTTCATCCACGAGCAGTACTTC.

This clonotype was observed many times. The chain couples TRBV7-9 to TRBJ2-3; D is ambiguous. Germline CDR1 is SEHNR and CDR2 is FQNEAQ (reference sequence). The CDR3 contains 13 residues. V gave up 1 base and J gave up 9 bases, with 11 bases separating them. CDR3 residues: CASSLGTYETQYF. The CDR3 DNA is TGTGCCAGCAGCTTAGGGACCTATGAGACGCAGTATTTT.